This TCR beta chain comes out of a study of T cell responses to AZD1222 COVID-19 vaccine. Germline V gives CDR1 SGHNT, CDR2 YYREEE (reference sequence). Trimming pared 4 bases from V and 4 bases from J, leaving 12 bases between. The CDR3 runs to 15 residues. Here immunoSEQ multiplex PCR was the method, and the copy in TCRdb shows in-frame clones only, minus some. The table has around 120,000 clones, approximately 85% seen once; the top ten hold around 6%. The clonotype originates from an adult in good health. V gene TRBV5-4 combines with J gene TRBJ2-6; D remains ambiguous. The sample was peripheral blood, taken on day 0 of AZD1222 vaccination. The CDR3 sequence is CASSLSLPGANVLTF. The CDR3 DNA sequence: TGTGCCAGCAGCCTGTCCCTTCCAGGGGCCAACGTCCTGACTTTC.